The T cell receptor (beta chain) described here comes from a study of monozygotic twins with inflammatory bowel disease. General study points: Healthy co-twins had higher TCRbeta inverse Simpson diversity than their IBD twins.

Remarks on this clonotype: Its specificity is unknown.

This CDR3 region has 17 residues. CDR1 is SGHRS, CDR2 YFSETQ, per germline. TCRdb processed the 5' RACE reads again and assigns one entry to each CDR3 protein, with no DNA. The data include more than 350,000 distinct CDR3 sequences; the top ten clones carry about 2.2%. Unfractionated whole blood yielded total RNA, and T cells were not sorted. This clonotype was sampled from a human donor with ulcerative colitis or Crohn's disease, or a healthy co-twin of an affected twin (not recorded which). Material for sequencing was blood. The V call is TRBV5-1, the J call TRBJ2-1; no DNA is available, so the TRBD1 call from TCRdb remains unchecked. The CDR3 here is CASSSPSTGELYNEQFF. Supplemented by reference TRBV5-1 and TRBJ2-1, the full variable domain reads KAGVTQTPRYLIKTRGQQVTLSCSPISGHRSVSWYQQTPGQGLQFLFEYFSETQRNKGNFPGRFSGRQFSNSRSEMNVSTLELGDSALYLCASSSPSTGELYNEQFFGPGTRLTVL.